This T cell receptor (beta chain) was recovered during a study of T-cell reconstitution after alpha-beta-depleted transplantation in children. Regarding the study as a whole: Once a year had passed after transplant, T-cell counts and diversity came mostly from newly produced T cells.

A library of TCRbeta sequences, prepared with unique molecular identifiers, was generated. From the PCR reads, TCRdb called clonotypes with MiXCR, one entry per CDR3 protein. The sample carries 120,000 or so distinct CDR3 sequences, 23% recorded once. The CDR3 covers 14 residues. V was pared by 5 bases and J by 1 base, with 13 bases between. Germline lookup yields CDR1 SQVTM and CDR2 ANQGSEA. This clonotype was counted at least ten times. The antigen remains undetermined. Sequenced here: PBMCs, mostly from graft donor cells, sampled 180 days after TCRalphabeta/CD19-depleted stem cell transplant. The source of this sequence is a male patient under 10 years old who had a stem cell transplant for chronic granulomatous disease, so the T cells may come from the graft donor. The V call is TRBV29-1, the J call TRBJ2-3, with unresolved D. CDR3 amino acids: CSVRPAWGTDTQYF. CDR3 nucleotide sequence: TGCAGCGTTCGGCCGGCCTGGGGCACAGATACGCAGTATTTT.